These 12 T cell receptor beta chains came from one sample sequenced in a study of identical twins. TCRdb fed the 5' RACE reads into MiXCR, producing one record per CDR3 protein. The sample holds about 890,000 distinct CDR3 sequences, about 12% seen once. This sample also belongs to another study, concerning yellow fever vaccine responses in identical twins.

Sequencing input: PBMCs. The source is a woman aged 18-29 years in good health.

The chain couples TRBV29-1 to TRBJ2-7; TRBD2 agrees at 10 bases. The V gene end was trimmed by 5 bases and the J gene end by 4 bases; junction bases not matched to a gene: 5. CDR1 is SQVTM, CDR2 ANQGSEA, per germline. The CDR3 has 13 residues. The CDR3, as DNA: TGCAGCGTTTCTAGCGGGAGTGCTTACGAGCAGTACTTC. Its protein is CSVSSGSAYEQYF.

The chain combines TRBV6-1 with TRBJ2-7, with D perhaps given as TRBD1 or TRBD2 (5 bases each). This CDR3 has 15 residues. V was pared by 0 bases and J by 5 bases, with 14 bases between. From germline, CDR1 is MNHNS and CDR2 SASEGT. CDR3 sequence reads: CASSEATYRDDEQYV. CDR3 nucleotide sequence: TGTGCCAGCAGTGAAGCCACTTACCGGGACGACGAGCAGTACGTC.

The J gene is TRBJ2-1, the V gene TRBV12-3 or TRBV12-4, with D possibly called TRBD1 or TRBD2 (5 bases each). V was shortened by 3 bases and J by 10 bases, with 16 bases between the two germline ends. CDR3 length: 14 residues. The CDR3 reads CASSLGVGTWEQFF. The CDR3 DNA is TGTGCCAGCAGTTTGGGGGTTGGTACGTGGGAGCAGTTCTTC.

In this sample, this clonotype turned up many times. The chain is built from TRBV12-3 or TRBV12-4 and TRBJ1-5; TRBD1 matches at 8 bases. The CDR3 sequence is 17 residues long. With V trimmed by 6 bases and J by 0 bases, 10 bases remained unmatched. The chain's CDR3 is CASSIRGDRFSNQPQHF. Written as DNA, the CDR3 is TGTGCCAGCAGCATACGGGGGGACAGGTTTAGCAATCAGCCCCAGCATTTT.

In its sample, this clonotype was seen a few times. V usage is TRBV28 and J usage is TRBJ2-7; 7 bases agree with TRBD2. Germline-derived CDR1 and CDR2 are MDHEN and SYDVKM. V was clipped by 8 bases and J by 3 bases; unmatched bases: 22. The CDR3 totals 18 residues. CDR3 loop: CASSPRTSRRGVGYEQYF. The DNA of the CDR3 is TGTGCCAGCTCCCCCCGGACTTCCCGTCGGGGGGTTGGCTACGAGCAGTACTTC.

The gene calls are TRBV24-1 and TRBJ2-1; 10 bases line up with TRBD2. In germline, CDR1 is KGHDR, CDR2 SFDVKD. Losses at the gene ends were 2 bases for V and 6 bases for J; bases not matched to a gene: 3. The CDR3 runs 15 residues. The CDR3 loop is CATSDSSGSGNEQFF. CDR3 coding DNA: TGTGCCACCAGTGATTCTAGCGGGAGTGGCAATGAGCAGTTCTTC.

This clonotype was seen just once. V and J are TRBV24-1 and TRBJ2-3; 8 bases are shared with TRBD2. The germline CDR1 and CDR2 sequences are KGHDR and SFDVKD. CDR3 size: 15 residues. V dropped 3 bases and J dropped 8; count of bases not matched to a gene: 9. CDR3: CATSDPASGHGTQYF. The CDR3 DNA follows: TGTGCCACCAGTGATCCCGCTAGCGGGCACGGTACGCAGTATTTT.

This clonotype was picked up a small number of times. The V call is TRBV10-3, the J call TRBJ2-7; D not certain. The V gene's germline CDR1 is ENHRY and CDR2 SYGVKD. The CDR3 totals 12 residues. V lost 2 bases and J 0 bases, leaving 2 bases between the germline ends. The CDR3 coding sequence is TGTGCCATCAGTGAGGACTCCTACGAGCAGTACGTC. It specifies CAISEDSYEQYV.

V usage is TRBV7-9 and J usage is TRBJ2-3, with 7 positions matching TRBD1. With V trimmed by 5 bases and J by 2 bases, 7 bases remained unmatched. The germline CDR1 and CDR2 sequences are SEHNR and FQNEAQ (reference sequence). The CDR3 consists of 15 residues. The CDR3 here is CASSPTGPPTDTQYF. The CDR3 nucleotides read TGTGCCAGCAGCCCGACAGGGCCTCCCACAGATACGCAGTATTTT.

The V and J genes are TRBV19 and TRBJ2-7, with a tentative D call TRBD1 (5 bases). V was cut by 11 bases and J by 2 bases, with 16 bases left in between. The CDR3 extends over 13 amino acids. Looked up from germline, CDR1 is LNHDA and CDR2 is SQIVND (reference sequence). CDR3 sequence reads: CADPQTVPYEQYV. CDR3 coding DNA: TGTGCCGACCCCCAGACAGTCCCCTACGAGCAGTACGTC.

This clonotype has ten or more counts. The chain couples TRBV4-1 to TRBJ2-2; tentatively, D is TRBD1 (6 bases). The CDR3 has 17 amino acids. V was shortened by 6 bases and J by 1 base, with 18 bases between the two germline ends. Germline V gives CDR1 MGHRA, CDR2 YSYEKL. Here the CDR3 reads CASRRIPWDKNTGELFF. CDR3 DNA sequence: TGCGCCAGCAGGCGAATCCCTTGGGACAAGAACACCGGGGAGCTGTTTTTT.

The table lists this clonotype with a few counts. The gene calls are TRBV5-1 and TRBJ2-1; TRBD2 might be the D (6 bases). The CDR3 loop spans 16 amino acids. V lost 6 bases and J lost 0, with 16 bases in between. Germline V CDR1 and CDR2: SGHRS, YFSETQ. CDR3 region: CASTVGGGGSYNEQFF. The CDR3 bases are TGCGCCAGCACCGTCGGGGGTGGCGGCTCCTACAATGAGCAGTTCTTC.